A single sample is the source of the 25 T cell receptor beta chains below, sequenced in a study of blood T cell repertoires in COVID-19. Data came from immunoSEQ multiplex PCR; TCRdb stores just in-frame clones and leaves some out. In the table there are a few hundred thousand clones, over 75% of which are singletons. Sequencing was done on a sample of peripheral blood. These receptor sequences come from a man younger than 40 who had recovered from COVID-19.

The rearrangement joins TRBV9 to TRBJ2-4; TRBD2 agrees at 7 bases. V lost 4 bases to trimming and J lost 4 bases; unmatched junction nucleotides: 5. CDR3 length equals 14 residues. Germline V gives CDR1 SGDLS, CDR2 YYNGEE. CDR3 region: CASSPGRGKNIQYF. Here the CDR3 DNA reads TGTGCCAGCAGCCCAGGGCGGGGGAAAAACATTCAGTACTTC.

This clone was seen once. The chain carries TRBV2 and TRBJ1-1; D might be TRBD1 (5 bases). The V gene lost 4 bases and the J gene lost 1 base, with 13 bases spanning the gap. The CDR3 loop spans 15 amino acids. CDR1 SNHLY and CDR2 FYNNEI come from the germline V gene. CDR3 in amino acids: CASSVPGDPNTEAFF. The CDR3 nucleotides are TGTGCCAGCAGTGTCCCGGGGGACCCGAACACTGAAGCTTTCTTT. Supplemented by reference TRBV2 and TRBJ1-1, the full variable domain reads EPEVTQTPSHQVTQMGQEVILRCVPISNHLYFYWYRQILGQKVEFLVSFYNNEISEKSEIFDDQFSVERPDGSNFTLKIRSTKLEDSAMYFCASSVPGDPNTEAFFGQGTRLTVV.

In DNA form, the CDR3 reads TGTGCCATCAGTGAGACAAACACCTTTTATAGCAATCAGCCCCAGCATTTT. Translating it yields CAISETNTFYSNQPQHF. The chain carries TRBV10-3 and TRBJ1-5, with D hard to call. This CDR3 is 17 amino acids long. Germline V gives CDR1 ENHRY, CDR2 SYGVKD. V was clipped by 2 bases and J by 0 bases, with 14 bases between them.

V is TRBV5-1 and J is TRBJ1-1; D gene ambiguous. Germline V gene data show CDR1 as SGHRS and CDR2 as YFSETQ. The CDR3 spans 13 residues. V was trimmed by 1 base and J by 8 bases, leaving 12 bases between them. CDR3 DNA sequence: TGCGCCAGCAGCTTGCCAGGCTCCAAGGAAGCTTTCTTT. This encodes CASSLPGSKEAFF.

CDR3 nucleotide sequence: TGTGCCAGCAGCCGGGGACAGGGGCATGAAAAACTGTTTTTT. Amino acid sequence: CASSRGQGHEKLFF. This chain links TRBV27 with TRBJ1-4; 10 bases are a match to TRBD1. This CDR3 is 14 amino acids long. Germline V gene sequence: CDR1 MNHEY, CDR2 SMNVEV (reference sequence). Trimming removed 6 bases from V and 6 bases from J; junction bases left unmatched: 4.

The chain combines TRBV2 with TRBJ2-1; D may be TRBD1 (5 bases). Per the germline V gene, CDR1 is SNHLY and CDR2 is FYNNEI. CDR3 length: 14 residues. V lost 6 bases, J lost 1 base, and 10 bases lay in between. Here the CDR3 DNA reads TGTGCCAGCAGCCCTGACAGATCCTACAATGAGCAGTTCTTC. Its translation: CASSPDRSYNEQFF.

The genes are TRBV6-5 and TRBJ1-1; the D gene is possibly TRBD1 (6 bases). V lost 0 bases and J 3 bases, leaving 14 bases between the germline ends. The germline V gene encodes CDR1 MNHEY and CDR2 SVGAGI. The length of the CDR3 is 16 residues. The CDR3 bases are TGTGCCAGCAGTTACTCGACACGGACAGATGACACTGAAGCTTTCTTT. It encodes CASSYSTRTDDTEAFF.

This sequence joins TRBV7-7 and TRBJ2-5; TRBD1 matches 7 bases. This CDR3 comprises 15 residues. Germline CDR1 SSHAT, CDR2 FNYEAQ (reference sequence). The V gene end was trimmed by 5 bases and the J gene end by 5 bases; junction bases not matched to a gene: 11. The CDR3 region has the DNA TGTGCCAGCAGCCCTAGCAGACAGGGTATGGAGACCCAGTACTTC. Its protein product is CASSPSRQGMETQYF. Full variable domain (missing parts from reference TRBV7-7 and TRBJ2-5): GAGVSQSPRYKVTKRGQDVTLRCDPISSHATLYWYQQALGQGPEFLTYFNYEAQPDKSGLPSDRFSAERPEGSISTLTIQRTEQRDSAMYRCASSPSRQGMETQYFGPGTRLLVL.

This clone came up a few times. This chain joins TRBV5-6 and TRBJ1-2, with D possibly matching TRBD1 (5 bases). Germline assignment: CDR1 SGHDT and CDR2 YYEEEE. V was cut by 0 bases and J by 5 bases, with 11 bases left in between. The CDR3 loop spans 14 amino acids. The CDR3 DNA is TGTGCCAGCAGCTTGGGGGCCAGGGATTATGGCTACACCTTC. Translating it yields CASSLGARDYGYTF.

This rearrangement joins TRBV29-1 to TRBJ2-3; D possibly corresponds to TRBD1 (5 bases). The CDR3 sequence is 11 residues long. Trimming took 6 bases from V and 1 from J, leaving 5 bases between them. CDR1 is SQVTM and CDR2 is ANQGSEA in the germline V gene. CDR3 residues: CSVQGTDTQYF. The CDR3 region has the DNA TGCAGCGTACAGGGCACAGATACGCAGTATTTT.

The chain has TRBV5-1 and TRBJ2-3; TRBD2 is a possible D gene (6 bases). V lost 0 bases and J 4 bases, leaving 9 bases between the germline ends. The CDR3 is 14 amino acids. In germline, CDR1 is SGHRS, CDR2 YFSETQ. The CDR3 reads CASSLVAVSDTQYF. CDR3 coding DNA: TGCGCCAGCAGCTTGGTAGCGGTTTCAGATACGCAGTATTTT.

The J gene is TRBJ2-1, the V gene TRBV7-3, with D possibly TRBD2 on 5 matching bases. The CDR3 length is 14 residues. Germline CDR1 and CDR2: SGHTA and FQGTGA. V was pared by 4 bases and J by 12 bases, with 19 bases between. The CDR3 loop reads CASSSTGRGSVQFF. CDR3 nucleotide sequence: TGTGCCAGCAGCTCCACCGGACGGGGTAGTGTGCAGTTCTTC.

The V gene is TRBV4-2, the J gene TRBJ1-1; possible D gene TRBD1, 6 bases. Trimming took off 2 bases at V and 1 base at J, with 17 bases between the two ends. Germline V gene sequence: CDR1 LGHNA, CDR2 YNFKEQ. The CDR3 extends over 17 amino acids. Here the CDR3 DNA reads TGTGCCAGCAGCCAATCGTTAGCAATACAGGGGAACACTGAAGCTTTCTTT. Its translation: CASSQSLAIQGNTEAFF.

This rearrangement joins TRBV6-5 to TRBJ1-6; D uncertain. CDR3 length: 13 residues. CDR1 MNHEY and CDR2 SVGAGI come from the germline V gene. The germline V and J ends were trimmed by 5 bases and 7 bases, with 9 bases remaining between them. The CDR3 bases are TGTGCCAGCAGTAGCCTCGAGAATTCACCCCTCCACTTT. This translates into CASSSLENSPLHF.

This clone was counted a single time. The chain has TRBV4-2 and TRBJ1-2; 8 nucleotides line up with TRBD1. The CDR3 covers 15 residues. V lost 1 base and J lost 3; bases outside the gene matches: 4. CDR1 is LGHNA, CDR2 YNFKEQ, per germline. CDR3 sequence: CASSQGGTGYYGYTF. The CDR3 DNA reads TGTGCCAGCAGCCAAGGGGGGACAGGATACTATGGCTACACCTTC.

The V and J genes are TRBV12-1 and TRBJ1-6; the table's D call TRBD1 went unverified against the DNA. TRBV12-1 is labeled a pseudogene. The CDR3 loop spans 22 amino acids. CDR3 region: CASSRKVSGTGPQSVYNSPLHF. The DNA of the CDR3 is TGTGCCAGCAGCCGGAAAGTCTCCGGGACAGGGCCCCAAAGCGTCTATAATTCACCCCTCCACTTT.

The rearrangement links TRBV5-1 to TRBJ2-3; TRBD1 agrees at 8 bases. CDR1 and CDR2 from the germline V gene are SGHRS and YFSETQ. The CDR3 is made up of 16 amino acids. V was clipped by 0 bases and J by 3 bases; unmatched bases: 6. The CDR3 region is CASSLAGGQVTDTQYF. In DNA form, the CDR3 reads TGCGCCAGCAGCTTGGCAGGGGGACAGGTAACAGATACGCAGTATTTT.

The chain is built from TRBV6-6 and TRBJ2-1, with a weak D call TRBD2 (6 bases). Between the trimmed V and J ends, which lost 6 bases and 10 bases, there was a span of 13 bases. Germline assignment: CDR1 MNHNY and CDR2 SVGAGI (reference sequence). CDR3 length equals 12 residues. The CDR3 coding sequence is TGTGCCAGCAGCCTGGGGGGTGAGGAGCAGTTCTTC. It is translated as CASSLGGEEQFF.

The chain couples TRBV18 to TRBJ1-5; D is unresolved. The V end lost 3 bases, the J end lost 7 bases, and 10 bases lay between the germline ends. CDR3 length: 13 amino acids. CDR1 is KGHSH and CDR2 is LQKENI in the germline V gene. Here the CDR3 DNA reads TGTGCCAGCTCACCCGACTTACGGCAGCCCCAGCATTTT. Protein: CASSPDLRQPQHF. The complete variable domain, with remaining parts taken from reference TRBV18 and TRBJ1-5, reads NAGVMQNPRHLVRRRGQEARLRCSPMKGHSHVYWYRQLPEEGLKFMVYLQKENIIDESGMPKERFSAEFPKEGPSILRIQQVVRGDSAAYFCASSPDLRQPQHFGDGTRLSIL.

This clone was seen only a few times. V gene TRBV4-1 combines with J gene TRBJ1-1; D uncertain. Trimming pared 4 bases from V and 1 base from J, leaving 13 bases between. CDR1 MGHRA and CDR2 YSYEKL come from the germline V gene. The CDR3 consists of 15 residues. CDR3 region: CASSPLGLSNTEAFF. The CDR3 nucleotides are TGCGCCAGCAGCCCACTAGGGTTGTCGAACACTGAAGCTTTCTTT.

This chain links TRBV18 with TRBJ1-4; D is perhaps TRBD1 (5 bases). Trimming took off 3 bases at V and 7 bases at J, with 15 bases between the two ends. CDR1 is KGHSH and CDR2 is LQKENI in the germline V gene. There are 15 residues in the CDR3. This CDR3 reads CASSPEGLGSEKLFF. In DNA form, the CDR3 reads TGTGCCAGCTCACCGGAGGGGCTCGGGAGTGAAAAACTGTTTTTT.

CDR3 loop: CATSTELNEKLFF. In DNA, the CDR3 is TGCGCCACCTCGACAGAACTTAATGAAAAACTGTTTTTT. V gene TRBV10-2 combines with J gene TRBJ1-4; D is perhaps TRBD1 (5 bases). Germline V gene sequence: CDR1 WSHSY, CDR2 SAAADI. Trimming shortened V by 10 bases and J by 4 bases, and 13 bases separated the two germline ends. The CDR3 consists of 13 residues.

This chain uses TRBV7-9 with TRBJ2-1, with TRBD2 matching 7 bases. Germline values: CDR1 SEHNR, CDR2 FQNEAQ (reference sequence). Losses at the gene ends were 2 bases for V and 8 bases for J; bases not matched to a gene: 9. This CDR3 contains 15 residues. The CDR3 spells CASSLRATSPHEQFF. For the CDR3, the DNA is TGTGCCAGCAGCTTAAGGGCGACTAGCCCCCATGAGCAGTTCTTC.

CDR3 in DNA: TGTGCCAGCAGGAAACAGCCCCAAGAGACCCAGTACTTC. Translating gives CASRKQPQETQYF. The chain carries TRBV28 and TRBJ2-5; D call uncertain. Germline assignment: CDR1 MDHEN and CDR2 SYDVKM. The CDR3 sequence is 13 residues long. Trimming took 6 bases from V and 1 from J, leaving 9 bases between them.

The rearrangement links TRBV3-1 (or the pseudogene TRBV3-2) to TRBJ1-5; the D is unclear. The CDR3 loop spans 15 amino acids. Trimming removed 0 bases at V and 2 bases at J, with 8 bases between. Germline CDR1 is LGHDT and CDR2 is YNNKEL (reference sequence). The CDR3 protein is CASSQDTTGNQPQHF. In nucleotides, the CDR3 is TGTGCCAGCAGCCAAGACACTACTGGCAATCAGCCCCAGCATTTT.